This TCR beta chain was recorded in a study of blood T cells in healthy people across ages. The study's findings and limits: Diversity was estimated from one million T cells, and these estimates were considered underestimates.

Comment on this clonotype: What it recognizes is unknown.

Primed by a sample-barcoded 5' primer and a J-beta primer mix, a second PCR proceeded for about 7 to 12 cycles. TCRdb independently ran MiXCR on the 5' RACE reads; one entry per CDR3 protein. Among hundreds of thousands of distinct CDR3 sequences, roughly three fifths were seen once, and the ten largest hold around 24%. The CDR3 has 17 residues. Germline values: CDR1 MNHEY, CDR2 SVGEGT. V shed 4 bases and J 1 base; nucleotides not matched to a gene: 9. This TCR derives from a man aged 40-49 years in good health. The chain carries TRBV6-2 or TRBV6-3 and TRBJ1-2; 10 nucleotides agree with TRBD1. Sample: blood. The CDR3 sequence: CASSSPGQGPRNYGYTF. CDR3 DNA sequence: TGTGCCAGCAGTTCACCGGGACAGGGGCCTCGTAACTATGGCTACACCTTC.